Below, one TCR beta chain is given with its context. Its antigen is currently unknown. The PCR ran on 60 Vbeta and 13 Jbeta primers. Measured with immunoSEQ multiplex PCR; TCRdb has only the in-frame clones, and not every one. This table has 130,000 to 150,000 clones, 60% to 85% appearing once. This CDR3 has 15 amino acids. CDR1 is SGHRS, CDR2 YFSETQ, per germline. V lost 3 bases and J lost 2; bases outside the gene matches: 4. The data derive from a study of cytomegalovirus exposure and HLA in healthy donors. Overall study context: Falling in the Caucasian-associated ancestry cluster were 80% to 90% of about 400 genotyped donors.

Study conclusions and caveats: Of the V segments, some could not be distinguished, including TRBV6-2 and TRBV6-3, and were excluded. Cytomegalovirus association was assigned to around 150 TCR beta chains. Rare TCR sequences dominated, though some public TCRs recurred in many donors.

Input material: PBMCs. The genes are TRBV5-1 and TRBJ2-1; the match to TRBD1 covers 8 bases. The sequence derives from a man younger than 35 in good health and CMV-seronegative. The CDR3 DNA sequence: TGCGCCAGCAGCTCGACAGGGGTCCCCTACAATGAGCAGTTCTTC. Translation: CASSSTGVPYNEQFF.